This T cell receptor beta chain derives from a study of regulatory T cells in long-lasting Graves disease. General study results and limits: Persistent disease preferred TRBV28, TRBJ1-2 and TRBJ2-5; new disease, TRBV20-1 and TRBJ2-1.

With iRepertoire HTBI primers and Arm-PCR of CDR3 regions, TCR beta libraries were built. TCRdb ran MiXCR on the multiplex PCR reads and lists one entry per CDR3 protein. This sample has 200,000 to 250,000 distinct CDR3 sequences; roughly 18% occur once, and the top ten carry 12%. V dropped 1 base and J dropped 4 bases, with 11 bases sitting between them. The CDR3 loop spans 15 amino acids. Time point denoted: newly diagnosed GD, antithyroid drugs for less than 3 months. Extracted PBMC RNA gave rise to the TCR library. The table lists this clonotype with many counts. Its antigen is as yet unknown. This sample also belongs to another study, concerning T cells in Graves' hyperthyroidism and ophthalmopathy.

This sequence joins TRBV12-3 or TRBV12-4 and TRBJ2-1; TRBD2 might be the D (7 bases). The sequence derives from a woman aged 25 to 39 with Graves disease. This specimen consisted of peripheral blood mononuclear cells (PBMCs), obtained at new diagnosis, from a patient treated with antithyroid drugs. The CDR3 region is CASSLEGGRYNEQFF. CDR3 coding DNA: TGTGCCAGCAGTTTAGAGGGGGGGCGTTACAATGAGCAGTTCTTC.